This T cell receptor beta chain was sequenced in a study of cytomegalovirus exposure and HLA in healthy donors. About the research overall: T cells numbering approximately 170 million yielded 100 million to 120 million unique TCR beta sequences in an earlier analysis.

Use of 60 Vbeta and 13 Jbeta primers characterized the PCR. Original handling: In a later analysis, approximately 80 million unique TCR beta chains included roughly 11 million shared by two or more donors. Libraries were prepared by immunoSEQ multiplex PCR; TCRdb keeps only in-frame clonotypes and omits some of them. Clone size and the V and J calls come from that table; the DNA yielded D and trimming. The repertoire holds approximately 100,000 clones, with 78% as singletons. Study-wide results and limits: As was reported, the classifier diagnosed cytomegalovirus status with high specificity and sensitivity. Common viral pathogens seemed to be connected with several of the most significant clusters, according to a later analysis.

Only a few counts were recorded for this clone. Its antigen is unknown. The CDR3 runs 15 residues. This clonotype originated in a woman aged 40 to 50 in good health and CMV-seronegative. Sequenced sample: PBMCs. The V call is TRBV21-1, the J call TRBJ2-7; the table's TRBD1 call for D was not verified on the DNA. TRBV21-1 counts as a pseudogene. CDR3 nucleotide sequence: TGTGCCAGCAGCAAAGGGACAGAGATGCGGAGCGAGCAGTACTTC. Translating it yields CASSKGTEMRSEQYF.